A selection of T cell receptor beta chains follows, all from one sample in a study of T cell changes during pregnancy in multiple sclerosis. Clones were read by immunoSEQ multiplex PCR, and TCRdb kept only the in-frame ones, dropping some. The sample includes 70,000 or so clones, 85% to 95% of them seen just once. The sample in question was CD4+ T cells from peripheral blood mononuclear cells, obtained before pregnancy. The receptor source for this set is a female donor with multiple sclerosis, enrolled in a pregnancy study. The CDR3 runs from the conserved cysteine through the conserved F or W. The D gene is left open where the match is weak.

v_call	j_call	d_call	cdr3_nt	cdr3_aa
TRBV4-3	TRBJ1-1	TRBD1	TGCGCCAGCAGCCACGATGGGACAGGGGGTGGAAAAGCTTTCTTT	CASSHDGTGGGKAFF
TRBV5-4	TRBJ2-7	TRBD1	TGTGCCAGCAGCCCAGGACAGGGAAGGGTCTACGAGCAGTACTTC	CASSPGQGRVYEQYF
TRBV4-2	TRBJ2-5	TRBD1	TGTGCCAGCAGTGTGGGACAGGCCCAAGAGACCCAGTACTTC	CASSVGQAQETQYF
TRBV5-6	TRBJ2-3	TRBD2	TGTGCCAGCAGAATAGCGGGCGGTCGGGATACGCAGTATTTT	CASRIAGGRDTQYF
TRBV19	TRBJ1-5	-	TGTGCCAGTAGTATCCCTACAGGGCTTCAGCCCCAGCATTTT	CASSIPTGLQPQHF
TRBV18	TRBJ1-6	-	TGTGCCAGCTCAACGAAGAGCTCCTATAATTCACCCCTCCACTTT	CASSTKSSYNSPLHF
TRBV6-6	TRBJ2-7	-	TGTGCCAGCAGCTCAGGTTCCTACGAGCAGTACTTC	CASSSGSYEQYF
TRBV5-4	TRBJ2-1	TRBD1	TGTGCCAGCAGCGGGGGACAGAGCTCCTACAATGAGCAGTTCTTC	CASSGGQSSYNEQFF
TRBV29-1	TRBJ2-3	TRBD2	TGCAGCGTTGAATACTCACTAGCGGGGGGGCCGCAGTATTTT	CSVEYSLAGGPQYF
TRBV27	TRBJ2-6	TRBD2	TGTGCCAGCAGTTCAAGCAGCGGGGTCTCTGGGGCCAACGTCCTGACTTTC	CASSSSSGVSGANVLTF
TRBV19	TRBJ2-5	-	TGTGCCAGTAAGGGCACTAGCTCAGAGACCCAGTACTTC	CASKGTSSETQYF